The TCR beta chain under discussion was sequenced for a study of Ad26.COV2.S vaccination and SARS-CoV-2 variants. Study at large: The donor belonged to the COV1001 Ad26.COV2.S trial arm.

Treatment specified: around 19 received Ad26.COV2.S at low or high dose, single or two shots; about five received placebo; per-sample allocation not given. Samples came from day 63 after the first vaccine or placebo injection. An adult donor aged 18-55 years was enrolled in Boston. Wuhan-strain spike was delivered by a replication-incompetent Ad26 vector. The repertoire was sequenced with immunoSEQ multiplex PCR; TCRdb's copy has only in-frame clones and lacks some. The sample holds approximately 340,000 clones, around 83% seen once. Germline V CDR1 and CDR2: SGHTA, FQGNSA. The CDR3 loop spans 15 amino acids. Trimming cost V 4 bases and J 4 bases, with 16 bases left between them. The table lists this clone with a few counts.

This specimen consisted of peripheral blood, obtained in a trial of Ad26.COV2.S vaccine versus placebo. The TCR sequence derives from a person between 18 and 65 years old who received the Ad26.COV2.S COVID-19 vaccine or a placebo. This sequence joins TRBV7-2 and TRBJ1-2; TRBD1 might be the D (5 bases). CDR3 nucleotides: TGTGCCAGCAGCTCACATTATCGGGGGACCTATGGCTACACCTTC. As protein: CASSSHYRGTYGYTF.